This T cell receptor beta chain derives from a study of T-cell memory formation after mild COVID-19. V was clipped by 6 bases and J by 1 base; unmatched bases: 3. CDR1 is DFQATT, CDR2 SNEGSKA, per germline (reference sequence). CDR3 length: 15 amino acids. TCRdb re-called the 5' RACE reads through MiXCR, storing one row per CDR3 protein. The data show 470,000 or so distinct CDR3 sequences, with more than 15% seen just once and around a fifth held by the top ten. The chain employs TRBV20-1 and TRBJ2-3, with 14 nucleotides matching TRBD2. Sequenced input: PBMCs or a T cell subset sorted from them (not recorded which). This receptor was identified in a man aged 18 to 29 who had mild COVID-19 (a few samples of this study predate the infection). Cell type and time point are not known. The CDR3 DNA follows: TGCAGTGCGTCGACTAGCGGGGGGGGCACAGATACGCAGTATTTT. Protein sequence: CSASTSGGGTDTQYF.